Following are 32 T cell receptor beta chains from one sample sequenced in a study of T cells in Graves' hyperthyroidism and ophthalmopathy. RNA transcripts yielded amplified TCR beta CDR3 regions. The HTBI primer set served for first-round RT-PCR of the TCR CDR3. MiXCR was run by TCRdb on the multiplex PCR reads, yielding one entry per CDR3 protein. Among about 560,000 distinct CDR3 sequences listed, roughly 17% were seen once. The sample comprised blood. The receptors derive from a woman under 30 with Graves' hyperthyroidism.

This clonotype was detected a few times. The genes are TRBV7-2 and TRBJ1-1; 10 positions match TRBD1. The CDR3 consists of 15 residues. V lost 0 bases and J lost 11; bases outside the gene matches: 9. The germline V gene has CDR1 SGHTA and CDR2 FQGNSA. The CDR3 loop is CASSLAKTGGIRAFF. The DNA of the CDR3 is TGTGCCAGCAGCTTAGCGAAGACAGGGGGCATTCGGGCTTTCTTT. Full variable domain (rest looked up from reference TRBV7-2 and TRBJ1-1): GAGVSQSPSNKVTEKGKDVELRCDPISGHTALYWYRQSLGQGLEFLIYFQGNSAPDKSGLPSDRFSAERTGGSVSTLTIQRTQQEDSAVYLCASSLAKTGGIRAFFGQGTRLTVV.

This clonotype was found many times. The chain joins TRBV7-2 to TRBJ2-3; D possibly matches TRBD1 or TRBD2 (6 bases each). V lost 1 base and J lost 2, with 13 bases in between. CDR1 and CDR2 (germline): SGHTA, FQGNSA. The CDR3 length is 16 residues. The CDR3 bases are TGTGCCAGCAGCTTAGATGGGGGGCGCATCACAGATACGCAGTATTTT. Translation: CASSLDGGRITDTQYF.

This clonotype was found a few times. The chain carries TRBV7-2 and TRBJ2-1, with D maybe TRBD1 (6 bases). Trimming removed 7 bases at V and 12 bases at J, with 19 bases between. The CDR3 sequence is 13 residues long. Germline CDR1 SGHTA, CDR2 FQGNSA. The CDR3 DNA follows: TGTGCCAGCACCCCCCTCCAGGGGAGTGGGCAGTTCTTC. Protein sequence: CASTPLQGSGQFF.

This clonotype was found many times. The chain joins TRBV2 to TRBJ2-1; 12 nucleotides match TRBD2. Germline V gives CDR1 SNHLY, CDR2 FYNNEI. The V and J ends lost 6 bases and 5 bases, in that order; junction bases with no gene match: 8. This CDR3 region has 16 residues. The CDR3, as DNA: TGTGCCAGCAGGGCTAGCGGGAGGGTCGAGCACAATGAGCAGTTCTTC. It translates to CASRASGRVEHNEQFF.

The J gene is TRBJ2-7, the V gene TRBV4-2, with TRBD2 matching over 11 bases. Germline CDR1 is LGHNA and CDR2 is YNFKEQ. With 3 bases clipped from V and 3 bases from J, the junction kept 7 bases outside the gene matches. The CDR3 sequence is 16 residues long. The CDR3 protein is CASSQLLAGEGYEQYF. The CDR3 nucleotides read TGTGCCAGCAGCCAGCTACTAGCGGGAGAAGGCTACGAGCAGTACTTC.

This clonotype has a count of ten or more. This chain joins TRBV5-1 and TRBJ2-5; D may be TRBD1 (5 bases). This CDR3 region has 15 residues. The germline V and J ends were trimmed by 2 bases and 1 base, with 12 bases remaining between them. From germline, CDR1 is SGHRS and CDR2 YFSETQ. CDR3: CASSFSDSSQETQYF. DNA for the CDR3: TGCGCCAGCAGCTTCTCTGACAGTTCCCAAGAGACCCAGTACTTC.

The chain carries TRBV5-1 and TRBJ2-5; D call uncertain. V was trimmed by 6 bases and J by 1 base, leaving 16 bases between them. The germline V gene has CDR1 SGHRS and CDR2 YFSETQ. The CDR3 spans 15 residues. The CDR3 DNA is TGCGCCAGCAACCGGAACCTACCAATCCAAGAGACCCAGTACTTC. The encoded protein is CASNRNLPIQETQYF.

This clonotype was seen repeatedly, ten times or more. This chain uses TRBV7-2 with TRBJ2-3, with 10 nucleotides matching TRBD2. Trimming cost V 5 bases and J 1 base; bases outside gene matches: 3. The CDR3 contains 15 residues. Germline CDR1 SGHTA, CDR2 FQGNSA. The DNA for the CDR3 is TGTGCCAGCAGCGACGGGACTAGCGGCACAGATACGCAGTATTTT. It yields the protein CASSDGTSGTDTQYF.

In this sample, this clonotype turned up once. The rearrangement links TRBV15 to TRBJ2-7; TRBD1 agrees at 9 bases. This CDR3 is 16 amino acids long. Trimming took 1 base from V and 1 from J; bases not matched to a gene: 5. In germline, CDR1 is LNHNV, CDR2 YYDKDF (reference sequence). The CDR3 region has the DNA TGTGCCACCAGCAGAGTTGTCGGGACAGGGTCCTACGAGCAGTACTTC. As protein: CATSRVVGTGSYEQYF.

Many counts were recorded for this clonotype. The rearrangement joins TRBV6-2 or TRBV6-3 to TRBJ2-3; 8 bases fit TRBD1. Germline CDR1 and CDR2: MNHEY and SVGEGT. After removal of 2 bases from V and 4 bases from J, the junction contained 8 bases not matched to a gene. There are 16 residues in the CDR3. CDR3 region: CASSYRLDREADTQYF. The CDR3 coding sequence is TGTGCCAGCAGTTACCGGTTGGACAGGGAGGCAGATACGCAGTATTTT.

The table lists this clonotype with many counts. This chain links TRBV6-1 with TRBJ2-7; D gene ambiguous. V was pared by 6 bases and J by 2 bases, with 11 bases between. Germline V gene data show CDR1 as MNHNS and CDR2 as SASEGT. This CDR3 is 13 amino acids long. CDR3 sequence: CASSTSWAYEQYF. The CDR3 region has the DNA TGTGCCAGCAGCACCTCTTGGGCCTACGAGCAGTACTTC.

This clonotype was picked up many times. J is TRBJ2-1 and V is TRBV2; 14 nucleotides agree with TRBD2. The CDR3 has 15 amino acids. Unmatched junction bases numbered 2, after V lost 6 bases and J lost 4 bases. Germline loops: CDR1 SNHLY, CDR2 FYNNEI. CDR3 protein: CASSRTSGRYNEQFF. The CDR3 DNA reads TGTGCCAGCAGCCGGACTAGCGGGAGGTACAATGAGCAGTTCTTC.

The V call is TRBV30, the J call TRBJ1-1, with a weak D call TRBD1 (6 bases). This CDR3 spans 19 amino acids. CDR1 is GTSNPN, CDR2 SVGIG, per germline (reference sequence). Trimming took 0 bases from V and 5 from J, leaving 28 bases between them. The CDR3 DNA reads TGTGCCTGGAGTGTACGTGGAAGGACAGACGAGTGGAGAAAAACTGAAGCTTTCTTT. It encodes CAWSVRGRTDEWRKTEAFF.

This clonotype was seen only a few times. The genes are TRBV20-1 and TRBJ1-1, with a possible D match to TRBD1 (5 bases). The ends were cut back, 1 base at V and 0 bases at J, with 12 bases in the middle. Germline V CDR1 and CDR2: DFQATT, SNEGSKA (reference sequence). The CDR3 covers 15 residues. The CDR3 sequence: CSARGGGGLNTEAFF. CDR3 nucleotide sequence: TGCAGTGCTAGAGGGGGGGGAGGGTTGAACACTGAAGCTTTCTTT.

This chain links TRBV28 with TRBJ1-5; D uncertain. This CDR3 region has 14 residues. The V gene lost 3 bases and the J gene lost 2 bases, with 8 bases spanning the gap. Per the germline V gene, CDR1 is MDHEN and CDR2 is SYDVKM. Written as DNA, the CDR3 is TGTGCCAGCAGTTTGGTGTATGGCAATCAGCCCCAGCATTTT. Protein: CASSLVYGNQPQHF. Full variable domain (rest looked up from reference TRBV28 and TRBJ1-5): DVKVTQSSRYLVKRTGEKVFLECVQDMDHENMFWYRQDPGLGLRLIYFSYDVKMKEKGDIPEGYSVSREKKERFSLILESASTNQTSMYLCASSLVYGNQPQHFGDGTRLSIL.

This clonotype was seen ten or more times. The chain has TRBV11-2 and TRBJ1-5, with D unclear. Germline-derived CDR1 and CDR2 are SGHAT and FQNNGV. This CDR3 is built from 15 residues. V lost 0 bases to trimming and J lost 0 bases, with 6 bases between them. This CDR3 reads CASSLDPYSNQPQHF. For the CDR3, the DNA is TGTGCCAGCAGCTTAGACCCCTATAGCAATCAGCCCCAGCATTTT.

This clonotype was observed a few times. V is TRBV9 and J is TRBJ1-3; 12 positions match TRBD1. This CDR3 comprises 16 residues. With 1 base clipped from V and 2 bases from J, the junction kept 1 base outside the gene matches. Germline-derived CDR1 and CDR2 are SGDLS and YYNGEE. DNA of the CDR3: TGTGCCAGCAGCGTATGGGACAGGGGGCCTGGAAACACCATATATTTT. Protein product: CASSVWDRGPGNTIYF.

This clonotype came up many times. CDR3 coding DNA: TGTGCCAGCAGTTACAGTCAGGGATGGACTGAAGCTTTCTTT. Translation gives CASSYSQGWTEAFF. The V and J genes are TRBV6-2 or TRBV6-3 and TRBJ1-1; D may be TRBD1 (5 bases). The CDR3 sequence is 14 residues long. Per germline, CDR1 MNHEY and CDR2 SVGEGT. Trimming cost V 2 bases and J 5 bases, with 12 bases left between them.

This sequence joins TRBV12-3 or TRBV12-4 and TRBJ1-6; TRBD1 aligns across 7 bases. This CDR3 spans 14 amino acids. Germline trimming cut 3 bases from V and 7 bases from J; bases unmatched to any gene: 3. The DNA for the CDR3 is TGTGCCAGCAGTTTCTCACAGGGGAATTCACCCCTCCACTTT. Translated: CASSFSQGNSPLHF.

This clonotype was seen many times. The V and J genes are TRBV2 and TRBJ2-2; 12 bases are shared with TRBD2. V gave up 8 bases and J gave up 4 bases; unmatched junction bases: 8. The CDR3 has 16 amino acids. CDR1 and CDR2 (germline): SNHLY, FYNNEI. The CDR3 DNA is TGTGCCAGCGGATCGGGACTAGCGGGCGCCACCGGGGAGCTGTTTTTT. It encodes CASGSGLAGATGELFF.

In its sample, this clonotype was seen many times. V and J are TRBV12-3 or TRBV12-4 and TRBJ1-3; no reliable D call. The CDR3 consists of 14 residues. The V end was cut by 6 bases, the J end by 0 bases, with 9 bases between. The CDR3 DNA reads TGTGCCAGCAGATTGGGAGACTCTGGAAACACCATATATTTT. Encoded protein: CASRLGDSGNTIYF.

This clonotype was counted many times. The chain links TRBV12-3 or TRBV12-4 to TRBJ2-1; TRBD2 aligns across 15 bases. The CDR3 length is 16 residues. With V trimmed by 2 bases and J by 12 bases, 8 bases remained unmatched. The CDR3 loop reads CASSLRGTSGGSGQFF. CDR3 DNA: TGTGCCAGCAGTTTAAGGGGGACTAGCGGGGGGTCTGGGCAGTTCTTC.

This clonotype has only a few counts. The chain recombines TRBV6-5 with TRBJ2-7, with 13 bases that match TRBD2. Trimming removed 4 bases from V and 5 bases from J; junction bases left unmatched: 5. The CDR3 sequence is 15 residues long. The germline gives CDR1 MNHEY, CDR2 SVGAGI. Here the CDR3 DNA reads TGTGCCAGCAGTTCGACTAGCGGGGGGACCCACGAGCAGTACTTC. Amino acid sequence: CASSSTSGGTHEQYF.

On this clonotype itself: A much larger clonotype is one base distant, so this may be a read error. The chain links TRBV13 to TRBJ1-1, with D possibly TRBD1 on 6 matching bases. The length of the CDR3 is 13 residues. CDR1 and CDR2 (germline): PRHDT, FYEKMQ (reference sequence). CDR3 protein: CASSLEGGTEALF. CDR3 coding DNA: TGTGCCAGCAGCTTAGAGGGGGGCACTGAAGCTCTCTTT.

This clonotype was picked up a small number of times. The chain employs TRBV5-1 and TRBJ1-4; D unclear. The V end lost 6 bases, the J end lost 0 bases, and 12 bases lay between the germline ends. The CDR3 covers 15 residues. Germline V gene lookup returns CDR1 SGHRS and CDR2 YFSETQ. CDR3 DNA: TGCGCCAGCAAGGACTGGAGCGCAACTAATGAAAAACTGTTTTTT. As protein: CASKDWSATNEKLFF. The full variable domain, in which reference TRBV5-1 and TRBJ1-4 provide the parts outside the CDR3, is KAGVTQTPRYLIKTRGQQVTLSCSPISGHRSVSWYQQTPGQGLQFLFEYFSETQRNKGNFPGRFSGRQFSNSRSEMNVSTLELGDSALYLCASKDWSATNEKLFFGSGTQLSVL.

This clonotype has only a few counts. This chain uses TRBV12-3 or TRBV12-4 with TRBJ2-6; D not resolved. The CDR3 runs to 15 residues. Trimming cost V 3 bases and J 1 base, with 7 bases left between them. Here the CDR3 DNA reads TGTGCCAGCAGTTTGGAAAGATCTGGGGCCAACGTCCTGACTTTC. Amino acid sequence: CASSLERSGANVLTF.

A few counts support this clonotype. The chain recombines TRBV19 with TRBJ2-5; either TRBD1 or TRBD2 may fit D (5 bases each). The V end was cut by 2 bases, the J end by 5 bases, with 12 bases between. Germline V gene lookup returns CDR1 LNHDA and CDR2 SQIVND (reference sequence). The CDR3 extends over 14 amino acids. CDR3 protein: CASSIRQGGETQYF. The CDR3 nucleotides read TGTGCCAGTAGTATAAGGCAGGGCGGGGAGACCCAGTACTTC.

The V call is TRBV2, the J call TRBJ2-2; 9 bases line up with TRBD1. Looked up from germline, CDR1 is SNHLY and CDR2 is FYNNEI. J was trimmed by 4 bases and V by 8 bases; bases with no gene match: 5. CDR3 length: 14 residues. The CDR3 loop is CASRGTGFTGELFF. CDR3 bases: TGTGCCAGCCGAGGGACAGGGTTCACCGGGGAGCTGTTTTTT.

The chain couples TRBV6-2 or TRBV6-3 to TRBJ2-6; D may be TRBD1 (6 bases). CDR3 length equals 16 residues. Trimming took 4 bases from V and 4 from J, leaving 14 bases between them. The germline V gene has CDR1 MNHEY and CDR2 SVGEGT. Written as DNA, the CDR3 is TGTGCCAGCAGTTCTTTTGGGGGCCGAGGGGCCAACGTCCTGACTTTC. Translating it yields CASSSFGGRGANVLTF.

The chain joins TRBV12-3 or TRBV12-4 to TRBJ1-2, with D tentatively TRBD1 (5 bases). CDR3 length equals 14 residues. Trimming pared 5 bases from V and 4 bases from J, leaving 14 bases between. CDR3 residues: CASSKTEGPYGYTF. The CDR3 DNA reads as TGTGCCAGCAGTAAGACAGAGGGCCCCTATGGCTACACCTTC.

This clonotype was counted a few times. The genes are TRBV4-1 and TRBJ2-7, with D possibly TRBD2 on 6 matching bases. This CDR3 spans 15 amino acids. The V end lost 2 bases, the J end lost 3 bases, and 14 bases lay between the germline ends. Germline loops: CDR1 MGHRA, CDR2 YSYEKL. CDR3 sequence reads: CASSQSGPGSYEQYF. DNA for the CDR3: TGCGCCAGCAGCCAAAGCGGGCCGGGGAGCTACGAGCAGTACTTC.

This clonotype was recorded many times. The genes are TRBV29-1 and TRBJ1-2; D is unclear. From germline, CDR1 is SQVTM and CDR2 ANQGSEA. Trimming pared 2 bases from V and 4 bases from J, leaving 11 bases between. This CDR3 spans 13 amino acids. For the CDR3, the DNA is TGCAGCGTTGAAAACCAACAGACCTATGGCTACACCTTC. Translation: CSVENQQTYGYTF.